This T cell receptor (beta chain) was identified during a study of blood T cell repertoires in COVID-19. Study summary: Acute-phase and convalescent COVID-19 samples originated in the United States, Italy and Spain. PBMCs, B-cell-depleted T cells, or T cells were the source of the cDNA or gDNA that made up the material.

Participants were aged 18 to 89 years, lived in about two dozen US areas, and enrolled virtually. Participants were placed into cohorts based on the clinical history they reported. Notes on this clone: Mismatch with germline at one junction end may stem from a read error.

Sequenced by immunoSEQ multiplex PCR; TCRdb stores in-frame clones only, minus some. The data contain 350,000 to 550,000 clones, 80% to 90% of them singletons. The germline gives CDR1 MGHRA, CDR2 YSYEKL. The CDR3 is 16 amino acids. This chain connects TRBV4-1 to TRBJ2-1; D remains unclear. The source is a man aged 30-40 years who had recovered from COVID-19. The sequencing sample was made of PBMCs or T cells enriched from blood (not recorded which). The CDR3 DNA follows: TGCGCCACCAGCCGCCCCCAACTCCCCAATCCCAATGAGCAGTTCTTC. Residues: CATSRPQLPNPNEQFF.